Sequencing of this T cell receptor (beta chain) was carried out in a study of response to subunit inactivated influenza vaccine. Findings and limits, study-wide: Few additional T cells are recruited per seasonal influenza vaccination, authors suggested.

MiXCR, run by TCRdb on the RT-PCR reads, gives a single entry per CDR3 protein. The sample yields about 520,000 distinct CDR3 sequences, 25% seen once. A word on this clonotype: Its specificity is unknown.

V gave up 3 bases and J gave up 2 bases; unmatched junction bases: 10. The germline gives CDR1 SQVTM, CDR2 ANQGSEA. The CDR3 loop spans 15 amino acids. The V and J genes are TRBV29-1 and TRBJ2-7, with 7 positions matching TRBD1. The receptor was isolated from a man aged 50 to 59 who received an inactivated influenza vaccine. Here the sequenced sample was CD4+ T cells sorted from PBMCs, taken 5 days after vaccination. In DNA, the CDR3 is TGCAGCGTTGAGGGGATAGGACAGGCGGCCTACGAGCAGTACTTC. It encodes CSVEGIGQAAYEQYF.